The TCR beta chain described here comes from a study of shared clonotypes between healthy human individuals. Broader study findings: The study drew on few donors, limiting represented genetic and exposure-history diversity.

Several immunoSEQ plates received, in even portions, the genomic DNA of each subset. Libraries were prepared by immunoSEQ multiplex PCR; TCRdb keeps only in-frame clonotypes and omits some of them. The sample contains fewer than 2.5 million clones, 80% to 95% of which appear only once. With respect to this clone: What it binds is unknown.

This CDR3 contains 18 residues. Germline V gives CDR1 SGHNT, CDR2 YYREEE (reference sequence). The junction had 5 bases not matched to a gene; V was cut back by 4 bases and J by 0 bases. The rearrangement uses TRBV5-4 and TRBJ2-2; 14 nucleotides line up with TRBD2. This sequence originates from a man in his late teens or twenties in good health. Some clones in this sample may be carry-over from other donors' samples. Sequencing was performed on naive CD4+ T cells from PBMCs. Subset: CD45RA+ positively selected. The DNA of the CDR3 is TGTGCCAGCAGCCTAGGGACTAGCGGGAGATCGAACACCGGGGAGCTGTTTTTT. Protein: CASSLGTSGRSNTGELFF.